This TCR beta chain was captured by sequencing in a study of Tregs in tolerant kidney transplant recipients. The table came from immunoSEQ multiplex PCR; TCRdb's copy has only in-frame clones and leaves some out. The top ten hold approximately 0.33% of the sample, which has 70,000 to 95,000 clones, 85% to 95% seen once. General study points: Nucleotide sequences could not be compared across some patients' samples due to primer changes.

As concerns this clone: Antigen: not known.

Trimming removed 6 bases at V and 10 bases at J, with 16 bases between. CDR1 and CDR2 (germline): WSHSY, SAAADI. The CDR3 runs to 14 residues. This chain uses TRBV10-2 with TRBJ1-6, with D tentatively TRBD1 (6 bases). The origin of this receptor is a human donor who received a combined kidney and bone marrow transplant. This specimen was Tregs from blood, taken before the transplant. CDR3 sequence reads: CASRGYREGSPLHF. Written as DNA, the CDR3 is TGCGCCAGCAGAGGATACAGGGAAGGGTCACCCCTCCACTTT.